A selection of T cell receptor beta chains follows, all from one sample in a study of blood T cells in healthy people across ages. TCRdb called the 5' RACE reads again in MiXCR, with one record for every CDR3 protein. The sample contains about 940,000 distinct CDR3 sequences, around 49% of which appear only once. The sequenced material came from blood. The receptors stem from a man aged 25 to 40 in good health. Each CDR3 is given with its conserved first and last residue. D genes are given only for firm matches. Not every row has a clone size; where given, it reads once, few, many or a size class.

J | size | D | V | length | CDR3 | DNA
TRBJ2-3 | few | . | TRBV5-1 | 14 | CASSAPSYTDTQYF | TGCGCCAGCAGCGCCCCGTCGTACACAGATACGCAGTATTTT
TRBJ2-7 | . | . | TRBV2 | 12 | CATGTPSYEQYF | TGTGCGACCGGGACTCCCTCCTACGAGCAGTACTTC
TRBJ2-3 | few | TRBD2 | TRBV4-3 | 18 | CASSPRTGTSGLADTQYF | TGCGCCAGCAGCCCAAGAACCGGGACTAGCGGTCTTGCAGATACGCAGTATTTT
TRBJ1-2 | . | . | TRBV4-1 | 13 | CASSQELPYGYTF | TGCGCCAGCAGCCAAGAACTTCCCTATGGCTACACCTTC
TRBJ1-1 | . | TRBD1 | TRBV12-3/TRBV12-4 | 16 | CASSVGTVGSGTEAFF | TGTGCCAGCAGTGTCGGGACAGTTGGGTCGGGCACTGAAGCTTTCTTT
TRBJ2-7 | . | . | TRBV5-1 | 14 | CASSLEAQGYEQYF | TGCGCTAGCAGCTTGGAGGCGCAAGGCTACGAGCAGTACTTC
TRBJ1-6 | many | . | TRBV4-1 | 14 | CASHIRGSPSPLHF | TGCGCCAGCCATATAAGGGGTAGTCCTTCACCCCTCCACTTT
TRBJ2-7 | . | TRBD1 | TRBV20-1 | 15 | CSAPNPGQPSYEQYF | TGCAGTGCACCCAACCCGGGACAGCCTTCCTACGAGCAGTACTTC
TRBJ2-5 | . | . | TRBV12-5 | 14 | CASAGHSILETQYF | TGTGCTAGTGCCGGGCATAGTATTCTAGAGACCCAGTACTTC
TRBJ2-3 | . | . | TRBV27 | 14 | CASSVEGGSGAQYF | TGTGCCAGCAGTGTAGAGGGGGGTTCAGGCGCGCAGTATTTT
TRBJ1-6 | few | TRBD1 | TRBV29-1 | 15 | CSVRTGQGVGSPLHF | TGCAGCGTGCGAACTGGACAGGGGGTAGGTTCACCCCTCCACTTT
TRBJ1-2 | . | . | TRBV7-9 | 13 | CASSGAGAAGYTF | TGTGCCAGCAGCGGAGCCGGGGCCGCCGGCTACACCTTC
TRBJ2-5 | few | . | TRBV10-3 | 13 | CAISVGQLETQYF | TGTGCCATCAGTGTAGGACAGCTGGAGACCCAGTACTTC
TRBJ2-3 | . | TRBD2 | TRBV7-2 | 18 | CASSSLTSGVRMSDTQYF | TGTGCCAGCAGCTCACTGACTAGCGGGGTCAGGATGTCAGATACGCAGTATTTT
TRBJ1-6 | few | . | TRBV7-8 | 16 | CASSLGGARVNSPLHF | TGTGCCAGCAGCTTAGGGGGCGCGAGGGTGAATTCACCCCTCCACTTT
TRBJ2-1 | . | . | TRBV6-5 | 16 | CASSLGAAVLSNEQFF | TGTGCCAGCAGCCTGGGAGCGGCGGTATTGTCGAATGAGCAGTTCTTC
TRBJ1-5 | . | TRBD1 | TRBV2 | 16 | CASSPLKGQENQPQHF | TGTGCCAGCAGTCCACTTAAAGGACAGGAAAATCAGCCCCAGCATTTT
TRBJ1-1 | . | . | TRBV5-1 | 14 | CASSQTERGTEAFF | TGCGCCAGCAGCCAGACAGAGCGAGGGACTGAAGCTTTCTTT
TRBJ2-2 | few | TRBD2 | TRBV5-1 | 16 | CASSSSSGGNTGELFF | TGCGCCAGCAGCTCTTCTAGCGGGGGAAACACCGGGGAGCTGTTTTTT
TRBJ2-5 | few | . | TRBV25-1 | 14 | CASSEEGPVETQYF | TGTGCCAGCAGTGAAGAAGGGCCGGTCGAGACCCAGTACTTC